What follows are 24 T cell receptor beta chains derived from one specimen sequenced in a study of cytomegalovirus exposure and HLA in healthy donors. This PCR relied on a set of 60 Vbeta primers and 13 Jbeta primers. The repertoire was sequenced with immunoSEQ multiplex PCR; TCRdb's copy has only in-frame clones and lacks some. This table has some 250,000 clones, about 86% appearing once. Specimen: PBMCs. The receptors originated from an older woman in good health and CMV-seropositive.

The V call is TRBV5-4, the J call TRBJ1-6; 8 bases are a match to TRBD1. With V trimmed by 0 bases and J by 6 bases, 2 bases remained unmatched. Per germline, CDR1 SGHNT and CDR2 YYREEE (reference sequence). The CDR3 covers 15 residues. The CDR3: CASSLGQGFNSPLHF. DNA of the CDR3: TGTGCCAGCAGCTTGGGACAGGGGTTTAATTCACCCCTCCACTTT. The full variable domain, its missing parts supplied by reference TRBV5-4 and TRBJ1-6, is ETGVTQSPTHLIKTRGQQVTLRCSSQSGHNTVSWYQQALGQGPQFIFQYYREEENGRGNFPPRFSGLQFPNYSSELNVNALELDDSALYLCASSLGQGFNSPLHFGNGTRLTVT.

J is TRBJ1-2 and V is TRBV6-1; 10 bases fit TRBD1. V shed 4 bases and J 6 bases; nucleotides not matched to a gene: 5. Germline values: CDR1 MNHNS, CDR2 SASEGT. The CDR3 is 14 amino acids. The CDR3 is CASSVLGQGNGYTF. DNA for the CDR3: TGTGCCAGCAGTGTATTGGGACAGGGGAATGGCTACACCTTC.

V gene TRBV2 combines with J gene TRBJ2-3; 12 bases match TRBD2. V lost 4 bases to trimming and J lost 6 bases; unmatched junction nucleotides: 5. Germline-derived CDR1 and CDR2 are SNHLY and FYNNEI. There are 15 residues in the CDR3. This chain's CDR3 is CASSGLAGDSDTQYF. The CDR3 bases are TGTGCCAGCAGTGGACTAGCGGGAGATTCGGATACGCAGTATTTT.

The chain's CDR3 is CSVPGTFTDTQYF. CDR3 bases: TGCAGCGTCCCAGGGACTTTCACAGATACGCAGTATTTT. The rearrangement joins TRBV29-1 to TRBJ2-3, with D perhaps TRBD2 (6 bases). CDR3 length: 13 amino acids. In germline, CDR1 is SQVTM, CDR2 ANQGSEA. V was trimmed by 6 bases and J by 2 bases, leaving 12 bases between them.

This sequence joins TRBV4-1 and TRBJ1-5; D gene ambiguous. V was pared by 0 bases and J by 3 bases, with 9 bases between. The CDR3 spans 15 residues. Germline loops: CDR1 MGHRA, CDR2 YSYEKL. CDR3 sequence reads: CASSQEDSFNQPQHF. For the CDR3, the DNA is TGCGCCAGCAGCCAAGAAGACTCCTTCAATCAGCCCCAGCATTTT.

In nucleotides, the CDR3 is TGTGCCAGCAGCTTATCTGCAGCTGGAAACACCATATATTTT. This sequence encodes CASSLSAAGNTIYF. This chain joins TRBV13 and TRBJ1-3, with unresolved D. The CDR3 is 14 amino acids. Germline-derived CDR1 and CDR2 are PRHDT and FYEKMQ (reference sequence). Trimming shortened V by 2 bases and J by 2 bases, and 7 bases separated the two germline ends.

The V gene is TRBV14, the J gene TRBJ2-5, with D possibly matching TRBD2 (5 bases). The CDR3 length is 14 residues. The germline V and J ends were trimmed by 3 bases and 4 bases, with 12 bases remaining between them. Germline V lookup: CDR1 SGHDN, CDR2 FVKESK. CDR3 in amino acids: CASSHFSEGETQYF. CDR3 nucleotides: TGTGCCAGCAGCCATTTTAGCGAGGGAGAGACCCAGTACTTC. Variable domain in full (rest from reference TRBV14 and TRBJ2-5): EAGVTQFPSHSVIEKGQTVTLRCDPISGHDNLYWYRRVMGKEIKFLLHFVKESKQDESGMPNNRFLAERTGGTYSTLKVQPAELEDSGVYFCASSHFSEGETQYFGPGTRLLVL.

The gene calls are TRBV2 and TRBJ2-4; unclear D gene. V was clipped by 6 bases and J by 7 bases, with 16 bases between them. Germline V gene lookup returns CDR1 SNHLY and CDR2 FYNNEI. CDR3 length: 14 residues. CDR3 in amino acids: CASSDFPLGNIQYF. In DNA form, the CDR3 reads TGTGCCAGCAGCGACTTCCCACTTGGGAACATTCAGTACTTC.

This clone was found once. The J gene is TRBJ2-1, the V gene TRBV7-2, with 7 bases fitting TRBD2. Germline V lookup: CDR1 SGHTA, CDR2 FQGNSA. There are 15 residues in the CDR3. The V and J ends lost 6 bases and 4 bases, in that order; junction bases with no gene match: 9. The CDR3 DNA sequence: TGTGCCAGCAGATCGACTAGCACCCCTTACAATGAGCAGTTCTTC. Its protein product is CASRSTSTPYNEQFF.

This clone is a singleton in its sample. The CDR3 reads CASSIPTSLGTQYF. The DNA of the CDR3 is TGTGCCAGCAGTATACCGACTAGCTTGGGTACGCAGTATTTT. The chain joins TRBV28 to TRBJ2-3, with 7 bases identical to TRBD2. Trimming at V came to 5 bases and at J to 8 bases, leaving 10 bases not matched to a gene. This CDR3 has 14 amino acids. In germline, CDR1 is MDHEN, CDR2 SYDVKM.

A single count supports this clone. The chain recombines TRBV7-6 with TRBJ2-1, with 12 bases identical to TRBD2. The CDR3 is 16 residues long. CDR1 is SGHVS and CDR2 is FNYEAQ in the germline V gene. J gave up 0 bases and V 5 bases, and 2 bases lay outside the gene matches. The CDR3 is CASSPGLAGSYNEQFF. CDR3 bases: TGTGCCAGCAGCCCGGGACTAGCGGGCTCCTACAATGAGCAGTTCTTC.

V gene TRBV10-3 combines with J gene TRBJ1-1, with a weak D call TRBD1 (5 bases). The CDR3 is 13 residues long. Germline CDR1 is ENHRY and CDR2 is SYGVKD. V lost 7 bases, J lost 1 base, and 10 bases lay in between. The CDR3 spells CAITSQGNTEAFF. The CDR3 bases are TGTGCCATCACCTCTCAGGGGAACACTGAAGCTTTCTTT.

This sequence joins TRBV11-2 and TRBJ2-1; TRBD2 matches at 8 bases. Trimming took 1 base from V and 0 from J; bases not matched to a gene: 2. Germline V lookup: CDR1 SGHAT, CDR2 FQNNGV. CDR3 length equals 16 residues. CDR3 DNA sequence: TGTGCCAGCAGCTTAGGGGGGACTAGCTCCTACAATGAGCAGTTCTTC. Its protein is CASSLGGTSSYNEQFF.

The chain joins TRBV9 to TRBJ2-1; 8 bases align to TRBD2. The germline V gene encodes CDR1 SGDLS and CDR2 YYNGEE. The V gene end was trimmed by 0 bases and the J gene end by 5 bases; junction bases not matched to a gene: 7. The length of the CDR3 is 16 residues. CDR3 DNA: TGTGCCAGCAGCGTAGCCGTAGGGGGACTAGACAATGAGCAGTTCTTC. Translated: CASSVAVGGLDNEQFF.

This clone was seen a single time. The rearrangement links TRBV10-3 to TRBJ2-7; TRBD1 matches at 10 bases. Germline-derived CDR1 and CDR2 are ENHRY and SYGVKD. The V segment lost 8 bases and the J segment 1 base; nucleotides outside the gene matches: 2. The CDR3 is 13 amino acids. This CDR3 reads CAIGTGVSYEQYF. The CDR3 DNA reads as TGTGCCATCGGGACAGGGGTTTCCTACGAGCAGTACTTC.

V is TRBV6-1 and J is TRBJ2-7; 9 bases fit TRBD1. V shed 7 bases and J 4 bases; nucleotides not matched to a gene: 8. CDR3 size: 14 residues. From germline, CDR1 is MNHNS and CDR2 SASEGT. This CDR3 is CASMTDRGPYEQYF. The CDR3 DNA sequence: TGTGCCAGCATGACGGACAGGGGTCCTTACGAGCAGTACTTC.

This chain joins TRBV5-1 and TRBJ2-1; possibly TRBD2 for D (5 bases). This CDR3 region has 15 residues. V dropped 4 bases and J dropped 7 bases, with 18 bases sitting between them. The germline CDR1 and CDR2 sequences are SGHRS and YFSETQ. The CDR3 coding sequence is TGCGCCAGCAGCCGGCCGGGGTGGCAGTCTAATGAGCAGTTCTTC. Its translation is CASSRPGWQSNEQFF.

V usage is TRBV29-1 and J usage is TRBJ2-1; unclear D gene. V lost 2 bases and J lost 0, with 5 bases in between. The CDR3 has 13 residues. Germline lookup yields CDR1 SQVTM and CDR2 ANQGSEA. In DNA, the CDR3 is TGCAGCGTTGAACCTAGCTCCTACAATGAGCAGTTCTTC. This encodes CSVEPSSYNEQFF.

This chain connects TRBV19 to TRBJ1-5; maybe TRBD1 (5 bases). Deletions cut 10 bases from V and 4 bases from J, with 17 bases between. This CDR3 spans 14 amino acids. CDR1 and CDR2 from the germline V gene are LNHDA and SQIVND (reference sequence). DNA for the CDR3: TGTGCCAACTCCACGCACAGGATAAATCAGCCCCAGCATTTT. This codes for CANSTHRINQPQHF.

This clone appeared a single time. The rearrangement links TRBV2 to TRBJ1-2; D might be TRBD1 (5 bases). The CDR3 is 13 amino acids. Trimming stripped 4 bases from V and 8 bases from J, with 14 bases between. CDR1 SNHLY and CDR2 FYNNEI come from the germline V gene. This CDR3 reads CASSVGGVGGYTF. CDR3 coding DNA: TGTGCCAGCAGTGTCGGGGGTGTCGGGGGCTACACCTTC.

This clone was seen more than once but under ten times. The chain recombines TRBV9 with TRBJ2-7; D call uncertain. V was clipped by 0 bases and J by 6 bases, with 10 bases between them. The germline gives CDR1 SGDLS, CDR2 YYNGEE. The length of the CDR3 is 13 residues. CDR3 loop: CASSVVAASEQYF. The CDR3 nucleotides read TGTGCCAGCAGCGTAGTGGCAGCGAGCGAGCAGTACTTC.

The CDR3 spells CASSLGGTDSNQPQHF. The CDR3 DNA reads TGTGCCAGCAGCCTAGGTGGGACAGATAGCAATCAGCCCCAGCATTTT. The chain uses TRBV7-2 and TRBJ1-5; 7 bases line up with TRBD1. Germline CDR1 and CDR2: SGHTA and FQGNSA. V dropped 5 bases and J dropped 0; count of bases not matched to a gene: 7. The CDR3 totals 16 residues.

A single count supports this clone. This chain uses TRBV11-2 with TRBJ1-2, with TRBD1 identical over 9 bases. The CDR3 runs 14 residues. The germline CDR1 and CDR2 sequences are SGHAT and FQNNGV. The J segment lost 8 bases and the V segment lost 1 base, leaving 5 bases of the junction unmatched. CDR3 DNA: TGTGCCAGCAGCTTAGGGGACAGGGTGCGGGGCTACACCTTC. It is translated as CASSLGDRVRGYTF.

V usage is TRBV2 and J usage is TRBJ1-2, with D unresolved. This CDR3 spans 14 amino acids. Germline CDR1 SNHLY, CDR2 FYNNEI. V was pared by 2 bases and J by 3 bases, with 10 bases between. The CDR3, as DNA: TGTGCCAGCAGTGAAAATCACCAGTACTATGGCTACACCTTC. This codes for CASSENHQYYGYTF.